This T cell receptor (beta chain) emerged from a study of CD8+ T cells in alopecia areata. Treatment specified: oral pan-JAK inhibitor, 5-10 mg twice daily. The CDR3 is made up of 18 amino acids. The germline V gene has CDR1 LGHNA and CDR2 YNFKEQ. Trimming pared 0 bases from V and 0 bases from J, leaving 12 bases between. As the sequencing template, cDNA was produced by extracting RNA and reverse transcribing it. The protocol was immunoSEQ multiplex PCR, while the TCRdb copy is restricted to in-frame clones and leaves out a portion. The table records more than 200,000 clones, 40% to 45% of them present only once.

The specimen comprised CD4+ T cells sorted from blood, sampled at roughly week 38, from a patient treated with tofacitinib. This TCR came from a human donor with alopecia areata. This chain connects TRBV4-2 to TRBJ2-6; D uncertain. Written as DNA, the CDR3 is TGTGCCAGCAGCCAAGATGGGCAGGCCCTCTCTGGGGCCAACGTCCTGACTTTC. It yields the protein CASSQDGQALSGANVLTF.